Listed below are T cell receptor beta chains from one sample, sequenced in a study of T cell repertoires in ileal Crohn's disease. Produced via immunoSEQ multiplex PCR; TCRdb's table is partial and in-frame only. The table includes about 13,000 clones, roughly 71% detected once. Sequenced material: ileal tissue. Source of these receptors: an adult with Crohn's disease. CDR3s include the opening cysteine and the closing phenylalanine or tryptophan. D genes are given only for firm matches.

d_call j_call v_call cdr3_nt cdr3_aa
NA TRBJ2-3 TRBV10-1 TGCGCCAGCAGTGATCCAAGCACAGATACGCAGTATTTT CASSDPSTDTQYF
NA TRBJ1-2 TRBV7-2 TGTGCCAGCAGCTCATTCGGGCTGGAAGGCTACACCTTC CASSSFGLEGYTF
NA TRBJ2-3 TRBV7-8 TGTGCCACATCGACGGGGGAAAGCACAGATACGCAGTATTTT CATSTGESTDTQYF
TRBD1 TRBJ1-5 TRBV7-9 TGTGCCAGCAGCTCCGGGGACCGGACAGGCGGACCGGGGACCCAGCATTTT CASSSGDRTGGPGTQHF
NA TRBJ1-1 TRBV5-1 TGCGCCAGCAGCTCGTGGGGGGGCAACACTGAAGCTTTCTTT CASSSWGGNTEAFF
NA TRBJ1-3 TRBV6-1 TGTGCCAGCAGCGCGATTACCGGAAACACCATATATTTT CASSAITGNTIYF
NA TRBJ2-7 TRBV6-5 TGTGCCAGCAGTGAGGGACTGGTCTACGAGCAGTACTTC CASSEGLVYEQYF
TRBD1 TRBJ2-4 TRBV10-3 TGTGCCATCAGCCCCGGACAGGGGGCGGAGGCCAAAAACATTCAGTACTTC CAISPGQGAEAKNIQYF
TRBD1 TRBJ2-2 TRBV11-3 TGTGCCAGCAGCTCTTCTACAGGGGGATACACCGGGGAGCTGTTTTTT CASSSSTGGYTGELFF
NA TRBJ2-7 TRBV2 TGTGCCAGCAGTCCCCAAGGGTTCTCCTACGAGCAGTACTTC CASSPQGFSYEQYF
NA TRBJ1-5 TRBV29-1 TGCAGCGTTGGAGAAGGGATAAATCAGCCCCAGCATTTT CSVGEGINQPQHF
NA TRBJ1-2 TRBV15 TGTGCCACCAGCAGAGATTTCGGGGACTATGGCTACACCTTC CATSRDFGDYGYTF
TRBD1 TRBJ1-1 TRBV6-5 TGTGCCAGCTGGGAGGGGGCAGGCACTGAAGCTTTCTTT CASWEGAGTEAFF
TRBD2 TRBJ2-2 TRBV2 TGTGCCAGCAAGAGGTTAGGGACTAGCCTTAACACCGGGGAGCTGTTTTTT CASKRLGTSLNTGELFF